One sample yielded the 9 T cell receptor beta chains listed below, sequenced in a study of T cell repertoires in cytomegalovirus infection. Antigens of these TCRs are unknown. TCRdb reanalysed the reads using MiXCR and keeps one entry per CDR3 protein. The table lists around 800,000 distinct CDR3 sequences, about 30% of them singletons. Sequencing was performed on cultured CD8+ T cells from PBMCs, taken from culture after CMV antigen stimulation. All receptors come from a human donor in good health (CMV status not recorded). Some clones in this sample may be carry-over from other donors' samples.

This clonotype was observed a handful of times. This rearrangement joins TRBV4-2 to TRBJ1-5; tentative D call: TRBD1 (6 bases). The V end was cut by 4 bases, the J end by 7 bases, with 14 bases between. There are 14 residues in the CDR3. Germline V lookup: CDR1 LGHNA, CDR2 YNFKEQ. CDR3 protein: CASSREGGGQPQHF. CDR3 nucleotide sequence: TGTGCCAGCAGCCGAGAGGGGGGGGGGCAGCCCCAGCATTTT.

The chain is built from TRBV27 and TRBJ2-3; D remains ambiguous. Trimming left V 4 bases short and J 4 bases short, with 12 bases between. Germline V CDR1 and CDR2: MNHEY, SMNVEV (reference sequence). The CDR3 is 14 amino acids. DNA for the CDR3: TGTGCCAGCAGTTCACGCCCGTTAGCAGATACGCAGTATTTT. It translates to CASSSRPLADTQYF.

The gene calls are TRBV3-1 and TRBJ2-5, with D possibly TRBD2 on 6 matching bases. Germline CDR1 LGHDT, CDR2 YNNKEL (reference sequence). The CDR3 is made up of 15 amino acids. V was trimmed by 0 bases and J by 1 base, leaving 9 bases between them. Here the CDR3 DNA reads TGTGCCAGCAGCCAAGAGAAGGGACTCCAAGAGACCCAGTACTTC. It specifies CASSQEKGLQETQYF.

The chain has TRBV19 and TRBJ1-1; D unresolved. Germline assignment: CDR1 LNHDA and CDR2 SQIVND (reference sequence). This CDR3 contains 13 residues. Trimming left V 1 base short and J 7 bases short, with 10 bases between. CDR3 sequence: CASSIGASYEAFF. CDR3 DNA sequence: TGTGCCAGTAGTATAGGCGCTAGCTATGAAGCTTTCTTT.

The V gene is TRBV28, the J gene TRBJ2-1; D is ambiguous. The CDR3 is 14 amino acids. The germline V gene has CDR1 MDHEN and CDR2 SYDVKM. Trimming cost V 4 bases and J 2 bases, with 9 bases left between them. The CDR3 DNA is TGTGCCAGCAGTTCCCCAGCGACCTACAATGAGCAGTTCTTC. Its translation is CASSSPATYNEQFF.

The J gene is TRBJ2-3, the V gene TRBV5-4; 7 bases map to TRBD1. The CDR3 is 15 amino acids. After removal of 5 bases from V and 3 bases from J, the junction contained 9 bases not matched to a gene. From germline, CDR1 is SGHNT and CDR2 YYREEE (reference sequence). CDR3 coding DNA: TGTGCCAGCAGGTCTGAGGGGGCACTAACAGATACGCAGTATTTT. Amino acids: CASRSEGALTDTQYF.

This sequence joins TRBV19 and TRBJ1-4; a weak D match, TRBD1 (5 bases). The CDR3 has 15 residues. In germline, CDR1 is LNHDA, CDR2 SQIVND (reference sequence). Trimming removed 7 bases from V and 4 bases from J, with 16 bases in between. The DNA for the CDR3 is TGTGCCAGTAACCTCTTTGGGGCGGATAATGAAAAACTGTTTTTT. The encoded protein is CASNLFGADNEKLFF. Using reference TRBV19 and TRBJ1-4 for the parts outside the CDR3, the full variable domain is DGGITQSPKYLFRKEGQNVTLSCEQNLNHDAMYWYRQDPGQGLRLIYYSQIVNDFQKGDIAEGYSVSREKKESFPLTVTSAQKNPTAFYLCASNLFGADNEKLFFGSGTQLSVL.

As regards this clonotype: This may come from a read error, since a much larger clone is one base off. The chain is built from TRBV7-6 and TRBJ2-7; perhaps TRBD1 as D (5 bases). Germline V CDR1 and CDR2: SGHVS, FNYEAQ. There are 15 residues in the CDR3. As DNA, the CDR3 is TGTGTCAGCAGCTTAAGGGGCGATTCCTCCTACGAGCAGTACTTC. It is translated as CVSSLRGDSSYEQYF.

This clonotype was seen more than once but under ten times. The chain carries TRBV27 and TRBJ2-3; no firm D call. V was trimmed by 6 bases and J by 1 base, leaving 8 bases between them. In germline, CDR1 is MNHEY, CDR2 SMNVEV (reference sequence). The CDR3 length is 13 residues. The CDR3: CASRDFRTDTQYF. CDR3 nucleotide sequence: TGTGCCAGCAGAGACTTTCGCACAGATACGCAGTATTTT.